These 18 T cell receptor beta chains originate from one sample sequenced in a study of cytomegalovirus exposure and HLA in healthy donors. The PCR ran on 60 Vbeta and 13 Jbeta primers. The repertoire was sequenced with immunoSEQ multiplex PCR; TCRdb's copy has only in-frame clones and lacks some. The data show tens of thousands of clones, about 80% seen once. The material sequenced was PBMCs. These receptors came from a man aged 55 to 69 in good health and CMV-seropositive.

The CDR3 bases are TGTGCCAGCTCACGTTCTAGGGGTTCGGAGCAGTACTTC. Translated, it gives CASSRSRGSEQYF. The chain has TRBV18 and TRBJ2-7; a weak D match, TRBD1 (5 bases). The CDR3 is 13 residues long. Germline V gives CDR1 KGHSH, CDR2 LQKENI. V lost 4 bases and J 7 bases, leaving 14 bases between the germline ends.

V gene TRBV10-3 combines with J gene TRBJ1-1; perhaps TRBD1 as D (6 bases). Germline CDR1 and CDR2: ENHRY and SYGVKD. The length of the CDR3 is 14 residues. The V and J ends lost 4 bases and 1 base respectively, with 10 bases between them. CDR3 DNA: TGTGCCATCAGTGTCCAGGGGTGGAACACTGAAGCTTTCTTT. Its translation is CAISVQGWNTEAFF.

V and J are TRBV11-2 and TRBJ2-2; unclear D gene. The CDR3 loop spans 12 amino acids. The V and J ends lost 8 bases and 7 bases respectively, with 11 bases between them. From germline, CDR1 is SGHAT and CDR2 FQNNGV. CDR3 DNA: TGTGCCAGCCGAATTGCTAGCGGGGAGCTGTTTTTT. Residues: CASRIASGELFF.

The rearrangement links TRBV19 to TRBJ1-6; 11 nucleotides line up with TRBD1. The CDR3 has 16 residues. Unmatched junction bases numbered 6, after V lost 4 bases and J lost 7 bases. The germline gives CDR1 LNHDA, CDR2 SQIVND (reference sequence). CDR3 protein: CASSTGQGVGNSPLHF. For the CDR3, the DNA is TGTGCCAGTAGTACGGGACAGGGGGTGGGAAATTCACCCCTCCACTTT.

The chain carries TRBV6-5 and TRBJ2-5; weak D call: TRBD1 (6 bases). The V end lost 0 bases, the J end lost 4 bases, and 15 bases lay between the germline ends. This CDR3 comprises 16 residues. Germline V gene sequence: CDR1 MNHEY, CDR2 SVGAGI. In DNA, the CDR3 is TGTGCCAGCAGTTACTCGGTTAGACAGGTGGCAGAGACCCAGTACTTC. It encodes CASSYSVRQVAETQYF.

This clone occurred a few times. This chain links TRBV19 with TRBJ1-5, with TRBD1 as a possible D gene (6 bases). CDR1 and CDR2 from the germline V gene are LNHDA and SQIVND (reference sequence). Trimming pared 10 bases from V and 7 bases from J, leaving 14 bases between. This CDR3 spans 12 amino acids. The CDR3 sequence: CATQTGMQPQHF. CDR3 nucleotides: TGTGCCACCCAAACAGGGATGCAGCCCCAGCATTTT. Combining the CDR3 with reference TRBV19 and TRBJ1-5 gives the whole variable domain DGGITQSPKYLFRKEGQNVTLSCEQNLNHDAMYWYRQDPGQGLRLIYYSQIVNDFQKGDIAEGYSVSREKKESFPLTVTSAQKNPTAFYLCATQTGMQPQHFGDGTRLSIL.

This chain links TRBV6-1 with TRBJ2-5; 7 bases line up with TRBD1. Germline assignment: CDR1 MNHNS and CDR2 SASEGT. V shed 5 bases, J shed 0 bases, and the junction held 3 bases outside the gene matches. The CDR3 is 14 amino acids. CDR3 sequence: CASSFGTDQETQYF. Here the CDR3 DNA reads TGTGCCAGCAGTTTCGGGACAGACCAAGAGACCCAGTACTTC.

This chain joins TRBV5-6 and TRBJ2-7; 7 nucleotides line up with TRBD1. CDR3 length equals 12 residues. Germline V gene lookup returns CDR1 SGHDT and CDR2 YYEEEE. V trimming: 5 bases; J trimming: 4 bases; junction bases outside the gene matches: 3. DNA of the CDR3: TGTGCCAGCAGTCAACAGGGGTACGAGCAGTACTTC. Its translation is CASSQQGYEQYF.

This sequence joins TRBV14 and TRBJ2-7; 8 bases match TRBD1. Germline V CDR1 and CDR2: SGHDN, FVKESK. CDR3 length: 14 amino acids. Losses at the gene ends were 4 bases for V and 5 bases for J; bases not matched to a gene: 7. CDR3 sequence: CASSPSSRGHEQYF. The CDR3 DNA is TGTGCCAGCAGCCCTAGCTCCAGGGGGCACGAGCAGTACTTC.

This clone was seen a handful of times. This sequence joins TRBV11-3 and TRBJ1-2; D is uncertain. The CDR3 sequence is 13 residues long. Deletions cut 1 base from V and 4 bases from J, with 7 bases between. CDR1 and CDR2 (germline): SGHNT, YENEEA. For the CDR3, the DNA is TGTGCCAGCAGCTTAGGTGGAGGCTATGGCTACACCTTC. The encoded protein is CASSLGGGYGYTF.

This clone was observed a handful of times. This chain links TRBV7-2 with TRBJ1-6; TRBD1 agrees at 8 bases. This CDR3 comprises 16 residues. CDR1 and CDR2 (germline): SGHTA, FQGNSA. J gave up 8 bases and V 5 bases, and 11 bases lay outside the gene matches. The CDR3 DNA follows: TGTGCCAGCAGCCCCACTAACGACAGGGGATATTCACCCCTCCACTTT. Translated: CASSPTNDRGYSPLHF.

The chain employs TRBV9 and TRBJ2-5; D remains ambiguous. V gave up 4 bases and J gave up 2 bases, with 12 bases separating them. Germline V lookup: CDR1 SGDLS, CDR2 YYNGEE. This CDR3 comprises 14 residues. The CDR3 region is CASSPSRVQETQYF. CDR3 in DNA: TGTGCCAGCAGCCCCTCGCGTGTGCAAGAGACCCAGTACTTC.

This clone was found a few times. The chain employs TRBV6-1 and TRBJ1-5, with a tentative D call TRBD1 (5 bases). Per the germline V gene, CDR1 is MNHNS and CDR2 is SASEGT. Trimming pared 3 bases from V and 3 bases from J, leaving 18 bases between. The CDR3 is 17 amino acids. CDR3 coding DNA: TGTGCCAGCAGTGAGGTCCATTCGGGGACTTTCAATCAGCCCCAGCATTTT. Residues: CASSEVHSGTFNQPQHF.

This clone was seen a few times. The chain couples TRBV4-1 to TRBJ1-1, with TRBD1 matching over 9 bases. CDR1 MGHRA and CDR2 YSYEKL come from the germline V gene. V shed 1 base and J 6 bases; nucleotides not matched to a gene: 6. CDR3 size: 15 residues. CDR3 bases: TGCGCCAGCAGCCAAGCCGGGACAGGGCCCCCTGAAGCTTTCTTT. Its protein product is CASSQAGTGPPEAFF.

CDR3 bases: TGTGCCAGTCGGGGACTCAGCAATAGCAATCAGCCCCAGCATTTT. As protein: CASRGLSNSNQPQHF. The chain uses TRBV19 and TRBJ1-5; the D gene is possibly TRBD1 (5 bases). The CDR3 consists of 15 residues. Germline loops: CDR1 LNHDA, CDR2 SQIVND (reference sequence). Deletions cut 8 bases from V and 0 bases from J, with 14 bases between.

V usage is TRBV18 and J usage is TRBJ2-1, with a tentative D call TRBD2 (5 bases). From germline, CDR1 is KGHSH and CDR2 LQKENI. Trimming shortened V by 8 bases and J by 4 bases, and 18 bases separated the two germline ends. The CDR3 runs to 15 residues. The CDR3 is CASATSGSPYNEQFF. CDR3 DNA: TGTGCCAGCGCCACCAGCGGCTCCCCTTACAATGAGCAGTTCTTC.

V gene TRBV10-2 combines with J gene TRBJ1-1; the match to TRBD1 covers 11 bases. V gave up 3 bases and J gave up 1 base; unmatched junction bases: 1. CDR1 and CDR2 from the germline V gene are WSHSY and SAAADI. CDR3 size: 15 residues. The CDR3 DNA sequence: TGCGCCAGCAGTGACGGGACAGGGGGGAACACTGAAGCTTTCTTT. Translating gives CASSDGTGGNTEAFF.

The rearrangement uses TRBV29-1 and TRBJ2-7, with TRBD2 identical over 8 bases. V trimming: 0 bases; J trimming: 2 bases; junction bases outside the gene matches: 18. In germline, CDR1 is SQVTM, CDR2 ANQGSEA. The CDR3 loop spans 19 amino acids. CDR3 sequence (DNA): TGCAGCGTTGAAGAGCCCGTGCTCTCCCGGCTAGCGGGTCCCTACGAGCAGTACTTC. Amino acid sequence: CSVEEPVLSRLAGPYEQYF.